This T cell receptor beta chain was identified in a study of T cells in Graves' hyperthyroidism and ophthalmopathy. V was clipped by 4 bases and J by 2 bases; unmatched bases: 6. The CDR3 is 15 amino acids. Germline CDR1 reads SNHLY; CDR2 reads FYNNEI. General study results and limits: The blood repertoire included most of the expanded thyroid clonotypes above 0.001.

This clonotype was observed many times. Its cognate antigen is unknown. Regions amplified from RNA transcripts were the TCR beta CDR3 regions. With the HTBI primer set, the TCR CDR3 went through a first round of RT-PCR. TCRdb analysed the multiplex PCR reads with MiXCR anew, one entry per CDR3 protein. The sample comprises about 640,000 distinct CDR3 sequences, roughly 15% of which are singletons, and around 13% rests with the top ten. Ophthalmopathy patients showed a Clinical Activity Score of at least 3, NOSPECS grade of at least 4 and duration under 3 months. Patients were excluded for uncontrolled infection, other autoimmune disease, pregnancy or lactation.

The chain combines TRBV2 with TRBJ2-3; 7 positions agree with TRBD2. The receptor was derived from a woman between 45 and 60 years old with Graves' ophthalmopathy. Sequencing was carried out using blood. The CDR3 coding sequence is TGTGCCAGCAGTGTTCTGGGGGGGGTCACAGATACGCAGTATTTT. This encodes CASSVLGGVTDTQYF.